This T cell receptor beta chain was recorded in a study of immune heterogeneity within non-small cell lung tumors (dated 2018 in TCRdb). Concerning the study at large: Histology comprised several squamous cell carcinomas, roughly ten non-squamous carcinomas and 1 tumor not otherwise specified. The study combined whole-exome sequencing, RNA-seq and TCR beta repertoire sequencing of multiple spatially distinct regions from each NSCLC tumor to examine intratumoral immune heterogeneity. TCR repertoire analysis included 57 tumor loci from about 14 patients, whereas transcriptome data included only 40 to 45 loci from roughly 12 patients. Neoantigen binding to each patient's HLA alleles was predicted with netMHCpan-3.0 for mutant peptides of 8 to 11 amino acids.

What the authors observed across the whole study: For the most part, high-frequency TCR beta clonotypes differed from one individual patient to another. Within a given patient, the same dominant CDR3B clonotypes showed up repeatedly across loci, although different tumor locations also carried unique high-frequency clones. Local tumor mutational burden and local T-cell repertoire clonality had a statistically significant but moderate positive correlation (R about 0.3).

The TCR template was genomic DNA extracted from bulk tumor tissue, and 600 ng of gDNA was amplified for each sample. Multiple biopsies per primary tumor were taken during surgery, spaced as far apart as possible within the tumor mass. The study cohort was described as untreated, and patients were newly diagnosed NSCLC cases undergoing curative surgery. Donors were approximately 15 newly diagnosed non-small cell lung cancer patients undergoing surgery with curative intent. Resected tumor masses were reviewed by two independent pathologists. Only DNA and RNA samples of high quality went on to sequencing. A multiplex PCR system amplified the TCR beta CDR3 region, with a first 10-cycle round using 32 V-gene forward and 13 J-gene reverse primers. A QIAGEN Multiplex PCR Kit was used for first-round PCR, and the primer sequences were filed in Chinese patent CN105087789A. Illumina universal primers were added in a second PCR round performed with the Phusion High-Fidelity PCR Kit. Sequencing of the TCR libraries was done on the Illumina HiSeq X Ten platform in paired-end mode with a 151 bp read length. From the authors' description of their analysis: Reads lacking multiplex PCR primers were removed with Cutadapt, read pairs were merged with PEAR, and CDR3 regions were called with MiXCR default settings. Repertoire diversity was assessed by Shannon entropy, and clonality was calculated as one minus the Shannon entropy divided by the ln of the count of productive unique sequences. Clonotypes at a frequency of at least 0.5% were defined as dominant or high-frequency T-cell clones. Using fastp trimming at Q25 and MiXCR clonotype assembly, TCRdb reanalyzed the public sequencing data and kept in-frame beta chains. Under each unique CDR3 protein, matching rows form one entry showing the most common genes and DNA. V and J calls and clone size were set by TCRdb, not the authors. This sample is represented by over 8,500 distinct CDR3 sequences; 25% to 30% of them were singletons. The ten most abundant clones make up 13% of the sample.

Via the germline V gene, CDR1 is KGHSH and CDR2 LQKENI. The CDR3 goes from the cysteine to the phenylalanine over 16 residues. Of the read, only the CDR3 DNA is kept; its 48 bases are in frame from base 1. Points on this clonotype: The specificity of this receptor is unknown. This may come from a read error, since a much larger clone is one base off.

The chain couples TRBV18 to TRBJ2-7; the D gene identity is not certain. Sequencing was performed on lung tumor tissue. The clonotype was recovered from a man in his fifties or sixties with non-small cell lung cancer. The CDR3 region has the sequence CSSSPPGQWRTYEQYF. The DNA is TGTTCCAGCTCACCACCGGGTCAGTGGAGAACCTACGAGCAGTACTTC.